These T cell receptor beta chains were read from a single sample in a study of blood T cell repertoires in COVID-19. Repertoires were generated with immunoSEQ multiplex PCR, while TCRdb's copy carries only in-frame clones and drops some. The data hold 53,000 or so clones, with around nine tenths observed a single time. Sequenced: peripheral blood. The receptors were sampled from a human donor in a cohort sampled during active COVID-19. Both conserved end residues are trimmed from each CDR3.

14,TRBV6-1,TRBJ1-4,ASSDRDRVGVEKLF
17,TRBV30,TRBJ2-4,AWSAWTGDFGAAKNIQY
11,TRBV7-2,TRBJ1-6,ASTGQFRSPLH
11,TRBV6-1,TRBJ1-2,ASSEDSNYGYT
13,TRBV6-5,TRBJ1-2,ASSQRTATRYGYT
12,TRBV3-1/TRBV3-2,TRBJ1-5,ASSRTQAGQPQH
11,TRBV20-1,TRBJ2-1,SASRLAGNEQF
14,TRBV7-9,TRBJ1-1,ASSHPPGGRNTEAF
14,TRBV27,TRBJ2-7,ASSLSSGGEAYEQY
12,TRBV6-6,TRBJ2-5,ASSPGGRGETQY
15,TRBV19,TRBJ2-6,ASTKRGGGSGANVLT
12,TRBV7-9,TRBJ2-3,ASSQRQGTDTQY
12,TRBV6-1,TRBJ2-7,ASSDNLQGYEQY
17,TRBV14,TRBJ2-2,ASSARAASGRGNTGELF
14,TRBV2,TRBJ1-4,ASSEAGTGVVEKLF
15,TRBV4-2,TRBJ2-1,ASSQELASGQYNEQF
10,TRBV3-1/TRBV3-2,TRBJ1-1,ASSRWTDEAF
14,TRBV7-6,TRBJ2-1,ASRHRGTSGYNEQF
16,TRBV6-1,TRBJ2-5,ASSDYASGGAYVETQY
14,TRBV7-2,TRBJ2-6,ASSLFVSSGANVLT
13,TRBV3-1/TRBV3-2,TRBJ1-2,ASSQMTGGNYGYT
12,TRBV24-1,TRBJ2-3,ATSETGWPDTQY
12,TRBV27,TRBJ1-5,ASSPNRAPGPQH
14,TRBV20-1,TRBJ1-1,SASSGTGVGNTEAF
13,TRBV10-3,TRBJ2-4,AISDGGGAGHIQY
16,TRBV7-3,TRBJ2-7,ASSPPTPSLPYSYEQY
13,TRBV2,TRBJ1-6,ASSEESSYNSPLH
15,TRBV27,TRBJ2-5,ASSWGTSGKVFETQY
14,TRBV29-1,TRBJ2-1,SVEGKQGDAYNEQF
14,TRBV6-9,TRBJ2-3,ASSYPTGEGTDTQY
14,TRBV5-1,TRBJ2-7,ASSWGTKVSKLEQY
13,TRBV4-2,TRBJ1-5,ASSRGGISNQPQH
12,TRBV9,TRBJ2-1,ASSVGTSGNEQF
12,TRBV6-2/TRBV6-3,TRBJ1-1,ASSYGFGPIEAF
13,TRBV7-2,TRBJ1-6,ASSGSGGQDSPLH
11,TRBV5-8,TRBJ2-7,ASQRTGGNEQY
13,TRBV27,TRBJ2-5,ASSPTGFVVETQY
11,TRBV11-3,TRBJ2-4,ASSPQGGNIQY
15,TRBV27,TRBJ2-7,ASSLSYRSSGTSEQY
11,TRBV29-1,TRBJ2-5,SATLQGRETQY
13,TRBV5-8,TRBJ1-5,ASSPHRGSNQPQH
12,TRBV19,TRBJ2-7,ASSISTGGREQY
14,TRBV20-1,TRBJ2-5,SASSAGGITEETQY
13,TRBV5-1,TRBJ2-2,ASSQYRSNTGELF
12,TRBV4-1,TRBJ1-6,ASSQEESRGPLH